This T cell receptor beta chain came from a study of T-cell reconstitution after alpha-beta-depleted transplantation in children (dated by TCRdb to about 2016). Concerning the study at large: T-cell immune reconstitution after TCRalphabeta/CD19-depleted allogeneic hematopoietic cell transplantation in children was quantitatively tracked in the study by means of TCR repertoire profiling.

As for this clonotype: This clone's antigen is unknown. Base-call qualities are not available, and no considerably larger clone is one nucleotide away.

Library preparation employed PCR. The data were produced on an Illumina HiSeq 2500. Molecular barcoding was employed in the preparation of TCR libraries, with unique molecular identifiers being used to normalize TCRbeta repertoire quantification. In TCRdb, the public reads were trimmed at Q25 with fastp and aligned with MiXCR, with productive beta chains retained. CDR3 protein duplicates are merged, each entry listing the most common genes and DNA. Counted in this sample were under 350,000 distinct CDR3 sequences; more than 9% of them appeared once. The ten most abundant clones make up around 10% of the sample. Trimming takes 4 bases off V and 5 bases off J; junction bases not matched to a gene: 9. CDR1 MGHRA and CDR2 YSYEKL were looked up in the germline V gene. The CDR3 sequence holds 15 residues, the cysteine and phenylalanine included. Only the CDR3 DNA stays, 45 bases, in frame from base 1.

The origin of this receptor is a human donor who donated a stem cell graft to a child with SCID. Specimen: PBMCs from the stem cell graft donor, collected from the stem cell graft. The chain joins TRBV4-1 to TRBJ2-3, with TRBD1 identical over 7 junction bases. CDR3 protein: CASSLDRVVGDTQYF. The DNA sequence is TGCGCCAGCAGCCTAGACAGGGTAGTAGGAGATACGCAGTATTTT.